Listed below are T cell receptor beta chains from one sample, sequenced in a study of CD4+ T cells in melanoma. Clones were read by immunoSEQ multiplex PCR, and TCRdb kept only the in-frame ones, dropping some. Of some 110,000 clones in the sample, about 92% were seen once. The sequenced material came from peripheral blood. The receptors here all came from a human donor with melanoma. CDR3s include the opening cysteine and the closing phenylalanine or tryptophan. The D gene is left open where the match is weak. Size is stated for part of the rows, as once, few or many counts, or as a class when the clone is expanded.

D gene | J gene | V gene | clone size | CDR3 DNA | CDR3 protein
TRBD1 | TRBJ2-7 | TRBV11-3 | - | TGTGCCAGCAGCGGACCGAGAACGGGACAGAAATCCTACGAGCAGTACTTC | CASSGPRTGQKSYEQYF
TRBD1 | TRBJ2-5 | TRBV9 | - | TGTGCCAGCAGCGGCCTCGGGACAGCTGAAGAGACCCAGTACTTC | CASSGLGTAEETQYF
TRBD1 | TRBJ1-6 | TRBV6-5 | - | TGTGCCAGCAAATTACGAGGGACAGGGGTTGCCTCCCTCCACTTT | CASKLRGTGVASLHF
- | TRBJ2-2 | TRBV7-2 | - | TGTGCCAGCAGCTTTAAAGGCTACACCGGGGAGCTGTTTTTT | CASSFKGYTGELFF
- | TRBJ1-1 | TRBV2 | - | TGTGCCAGCAGTGAACAAGGGGTGAACACTGAAGCTTTCTTT | CASSEQGVNTEAFF
TRBD2 | TRBJ2-3 | TRBV5-1 | - | TGCGCCAGCAGCTCTCTAGCGGGAACAGATACGCAGTATTTT | CASSSLAGTDTQYF
- | TRBJ1-5 | TRBV7-2 | once | TGTGCCAGCAGCTTAGCGGCATTATACAATCAGCCCCAGCATTTT | CASSLAALYNQPQHF
- | TRBJ1-2 | TRBV18 | - | TGTGCCAGCTCACCACCCTTAGCTAACTATGGCTACACCTTC | CASSPPLANYGYTF
- | TRBJ2-3 | TRBV4-3 | - | TGCGCCAGCAGCCAAAGGGGTGGGACTGGAAGCACAGATACGCAGTATTTT | CASSQRGGTGSTDTQYF
- | TRBJ2-7 | TRBV6-1 | - | TGTGCCAGCAGTGTGGCCCGCCCAGGGGGAGGGAGCTACGAGCAGTACTTC | CASSVARPGGGSYEQYF
- | TRBJ1-1 | TRBV6-4 | - | TGTGCCAGCAGTGAGAGCTACAGGGAAATGAACACTGAAGCTTTCTTT | CASSESYREMNTEAFF
TRBD1 | TRBJ1-4 | TRBV5-3 | - | TGTGCCAGAAGCTCAATAACCACCCGATCAGGGGGCCTTGCAACTAATGAAAAACTGTTTTTT | CARSSITTRSGGLATNEKLFF
- | TRBJ2-5 | TRBV19 | - | TGTGCCAGTAGTGCCTTCCAAGAGACCCAGTACTTC | CASSAFQETQYF
- | TRBJ1-6 | TRBV7-2 | - | TGTGCCAGCAGCTTCTTATGGCAGGGGCTCCACTTT | CASSFLWQGLHF
- | TRBJ2-7 | TRBV5-4 | - | TGTGCCAGCAGCATGACAGCGACCTACGAGCAGTACTTC | CASSMTATYEQYF